This TCR beta chain was sequenced during a study of T cells in Graves' hyperthyroidism and ophthalmopathy. Study-level findings and limits: The model forecast ophthalmopathy, anticipating it by a median about 6.5 months before onset.

What was amplified from RNA transcripts were TCR beta CDR3 regions. Primed by the HTBI set, a first-round RT-PCR was run on the TCR CDR3. TCRdb passed the multiplex PCR reads through MiXCR, listing each CDR3 protein once. The sample holds a few hundred thousand distinct CDR3 sequences; over 15% are singletons and the top ten take roughly 49%. Germline CDR1 is DFQATT and CDR2 is SNEGSKA (reference sequence). After removal of 8 bases from V and 0 bases from J, the junction contained 6 bases not matched to a gene. The CDR3 totals 13 residues. This clonotype came up many times. Its antigen remains unknown.

The sequenced sample consisted of blood. V is TRBV20-1 and J is TRBJ1-1; 7 positions match TRBD1. This receptor was obtained from a woman aged 50 to 65 with Graves' hyperthyroidism. In DNA form, the CDR3 reads TGCAGTACGTCGACAGGGATGAACACTGAAGCTTTCTTT. This encodes CSTSTGMNTEAFF.